This TCR beta chain stems from a study of T cell repertoires in cytomegalovirus infection. Study-level points and caveats: The cumulative frequency of public TCR beta families distinguished individuals who carried CMV together with the relevant HLA. Dominating the ex vivo response were TCR beta clonotypes that were CMV-specific and HLA-C-restricted.

This clonotype was seen at least ten times. The antigen is undetermined. TCRdb processed the reads anew with MiXCR; each CDR3 protein has one entry. The sample shows approximately 500,000 distinct CDR3 sequences, around 11% of them seen only once. CDR3 size: 16 residues. V was shortened by 6 bases and J by 0 bases, with 16 bases between the two germline ends. Sequencing used PBMCs. The TCR originated in a human donor in good health (CMV status not recorded). Some clones in this sample may be carry-over from other donors' samples. The V gene is TRBV12-3 or TRBV12-4, the J gene TRBJ2-3, with D perhaps matching TRBD1 or TRBD2 (6 bases each). CDR3 DNA sequence: TGTGCCAGCAGCCCCTGGGGGGCGCCTAGCACAGATACGCAGTATTTT. Translating gives CASSPWGAPSTDTQYF.